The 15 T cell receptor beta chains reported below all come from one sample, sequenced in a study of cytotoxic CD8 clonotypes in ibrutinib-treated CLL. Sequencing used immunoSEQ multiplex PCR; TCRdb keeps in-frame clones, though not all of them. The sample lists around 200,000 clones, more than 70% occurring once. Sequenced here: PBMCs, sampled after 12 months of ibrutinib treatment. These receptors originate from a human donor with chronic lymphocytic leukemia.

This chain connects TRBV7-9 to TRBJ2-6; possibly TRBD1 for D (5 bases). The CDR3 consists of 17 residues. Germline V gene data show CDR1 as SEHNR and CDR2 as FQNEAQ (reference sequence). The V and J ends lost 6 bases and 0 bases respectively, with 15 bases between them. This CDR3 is CASRPQPRDSGANVLTF. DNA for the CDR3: TGTGCCAGCAGGCCCCAACCCAGGGACTCTGGGGCCAACGTCCTGACTTTC.

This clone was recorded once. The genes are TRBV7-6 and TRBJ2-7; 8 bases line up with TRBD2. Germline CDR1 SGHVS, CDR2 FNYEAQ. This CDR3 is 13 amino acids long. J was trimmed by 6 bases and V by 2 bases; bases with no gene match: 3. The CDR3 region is CASSLSGRAEQYF. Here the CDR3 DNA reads TGTGCCAGCAGCTTAAGCGGGAGAGCCGAGCAGTACTTC.

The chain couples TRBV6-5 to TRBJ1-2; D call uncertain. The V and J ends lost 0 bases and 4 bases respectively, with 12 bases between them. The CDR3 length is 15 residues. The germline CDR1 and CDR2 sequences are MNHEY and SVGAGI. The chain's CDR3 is CASSYSIGVGYGYTF. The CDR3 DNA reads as TGTGCCAGCAGTTACTCGATCGGGGTGGGCTATGGCTACACCTTC.

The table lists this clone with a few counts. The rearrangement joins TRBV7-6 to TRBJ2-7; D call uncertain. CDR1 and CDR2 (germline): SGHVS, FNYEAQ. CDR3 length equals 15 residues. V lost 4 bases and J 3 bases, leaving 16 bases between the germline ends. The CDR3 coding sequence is TGTGCCAGCAGCTCCTCAAACTCCAAACGCTACGAGCAGTACTTC. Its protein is CASSSSNSKRYEQYF.

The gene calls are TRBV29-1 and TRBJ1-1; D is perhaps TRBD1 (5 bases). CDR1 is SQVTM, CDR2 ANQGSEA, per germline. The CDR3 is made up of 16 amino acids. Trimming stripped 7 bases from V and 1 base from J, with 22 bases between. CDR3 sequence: CSADKSSRDRNTEAFF. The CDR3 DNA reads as TGCAGCGCTGACAAATCATCCAGGGACCGGAACACTGAAGCTTTCTTT. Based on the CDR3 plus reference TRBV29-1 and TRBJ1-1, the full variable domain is SAVISQKPSRDICQRGTSLTIQCQVDSQVTMMFWYRQQPGQSLTLIATANQGSEATYESGFVIDKFPISRPNLTFSTLTVSNMSPEDSSIYLCSADKSSRDRNTEAFFGQGTRLTVV.

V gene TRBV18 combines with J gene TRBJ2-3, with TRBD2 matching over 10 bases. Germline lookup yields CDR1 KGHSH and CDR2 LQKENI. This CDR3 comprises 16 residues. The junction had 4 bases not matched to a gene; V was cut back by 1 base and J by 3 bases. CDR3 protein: CASSPLMTSGTDTQYF. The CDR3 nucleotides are TGTGCCAGCTCACCACTTATGACTAGCGGGACAGATACGCAGTATTTT.

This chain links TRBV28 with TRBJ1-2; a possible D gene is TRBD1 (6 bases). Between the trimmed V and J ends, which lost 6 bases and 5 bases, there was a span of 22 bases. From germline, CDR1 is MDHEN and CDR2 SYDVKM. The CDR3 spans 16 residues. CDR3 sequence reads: CASRIGGLRDRYGYTF. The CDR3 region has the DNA TGTGCCAGCAGGATCGGGGGCCTCAGGGATAGGTATGGCTACACCTTC.

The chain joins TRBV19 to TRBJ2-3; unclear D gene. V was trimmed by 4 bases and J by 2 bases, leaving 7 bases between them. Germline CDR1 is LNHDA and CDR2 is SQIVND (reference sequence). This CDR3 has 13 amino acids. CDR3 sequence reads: CASSTGDTDTQYF. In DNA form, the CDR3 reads TGTGCCAGTAGTACAGGAGACACAGATACGCAGTATTTT.

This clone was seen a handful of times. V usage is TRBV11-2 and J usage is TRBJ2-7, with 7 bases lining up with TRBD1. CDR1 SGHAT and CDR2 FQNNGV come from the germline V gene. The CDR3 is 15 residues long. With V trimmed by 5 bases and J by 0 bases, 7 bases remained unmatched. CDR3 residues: CASSDGTANSYEQYF. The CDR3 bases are TGTGCCAGCAGCGACGGGACAGCCAACTCCTACGAGCAGTACTTC.

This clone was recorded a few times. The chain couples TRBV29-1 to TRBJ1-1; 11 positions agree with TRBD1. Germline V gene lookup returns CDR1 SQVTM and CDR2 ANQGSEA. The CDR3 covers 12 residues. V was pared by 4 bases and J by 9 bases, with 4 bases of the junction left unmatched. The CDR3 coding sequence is TGCAGCGTTGTTCGGACAGGGGGCAAAGCTTTCTTT. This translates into CSVVRTGGKAFF.

The CDR3 is CASSLGVLGELFF. CDR3 sequence (DNA): TGTGCCAGCAGTTTGGGGGTTCTCGGGGAGCTGTTTTTT. The V and J genes are TRBV6-1 and TRBJ2-2; the D gene could be TRBD1 or TRBD2 (5 bases each). This CDR3 has 13 residues. V was trimmed by 5 bases and J by 7 bases, leaving 11 bases between them. Germline V gene lookup returns CDR1 MNHNS and CDR2 SASEGT.

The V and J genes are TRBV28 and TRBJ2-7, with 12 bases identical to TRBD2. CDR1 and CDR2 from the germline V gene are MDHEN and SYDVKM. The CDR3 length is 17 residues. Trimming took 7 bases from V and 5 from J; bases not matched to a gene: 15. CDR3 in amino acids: CASKSRLAGGPGHEQYF. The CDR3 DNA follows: TGTGCCAGCAAAAGTCGTCTAGCGGGAGGGCCGGGCCACGAGCAGTACTTC.

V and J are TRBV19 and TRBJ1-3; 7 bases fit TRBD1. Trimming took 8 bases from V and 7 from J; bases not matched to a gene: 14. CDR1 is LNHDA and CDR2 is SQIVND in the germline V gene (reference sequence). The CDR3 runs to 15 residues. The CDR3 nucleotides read TGTGCCAGTTTTCCGGGACAGACTGCGCGTAACACCATATATTTT. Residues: CASFPGQTARNTIYF.

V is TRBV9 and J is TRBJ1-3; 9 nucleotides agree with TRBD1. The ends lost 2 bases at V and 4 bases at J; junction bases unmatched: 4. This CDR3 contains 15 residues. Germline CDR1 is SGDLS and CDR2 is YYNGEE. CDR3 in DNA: TGTGCCAGCAGCGTCCTAGGACAGGGGGGAAACACCATATATTTT. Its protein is CASSVLGQGGNTIYF.

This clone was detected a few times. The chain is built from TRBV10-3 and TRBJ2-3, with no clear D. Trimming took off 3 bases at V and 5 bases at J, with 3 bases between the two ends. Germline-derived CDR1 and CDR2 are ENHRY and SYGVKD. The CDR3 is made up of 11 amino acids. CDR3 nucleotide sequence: TGTGCCATCAGTGATATAGATACGCAGTATTTT. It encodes CAISDIDTQYF.